The 29 T cell receptor beta chains reported below all come from one sample, sequenced in a study of T cell responses to AZD1222 COVID-19 vaccine. Libraries were prepared by immunoSEQ multiplex PCR; TCRdb keeps only in-frame clonotypes and omits some of them. The table shows 130,000 or so clones, with 93% occurring only once. The sample consisted of peripheral blood, taken on day 0 of AZD1222 vaccination. The receptors were sampled from an adult in good health.

V and J are TRBV27 and TRBJ2-1; 9 bases map to TRBD1. The CDR3 runs 14 residues. Germline CDR1 is MNHEY and CDR2 is SMNVEV (reference sequence). V trimming: 6 bases; J trimming: 6 bases; junction bases outside the gene matches: 6. Written as DNA, the CDR3 is TGTGCCAGCAGCTCCCCGACAGGGGGCAATGAGCAGTTCTTC. Translated: CASSSPTGGNEQFF.

The chain recombines TRBV6-6 with TRBJ1-6; TRBD1 aligns across 9 bases. The CDR3 sequence is 16 residues long. With V trimmed by 8 bases and J by 4 bases, 9 bases remained unmatched. Germline V lookup: CDR1 MNHNY, CDR2 SVGAGI (reference sequence). For the CDR3, the DNA is TGTGCCAGCTCCTACCCGGGACAGGGTTATAATTCACCCCTCCACTTT. This encodes CASSYPGQGYNSPLHF.

This chain joins TRBV10-1 and TRBJ1-2; D is undetermined. V was pared by 4 bases and J by 2 bases, with 8 bases between. Germline V gives CDR1 WNHNN, CDR2 SYGVQD (reference sequence). The CDR3 has 13 residues. In DNA form, the CDR3 reads TGCGCCAGCAGTGCTTGGGAAAACTATGGCTACACCTTC. It codes for CASSAWENYGYTF.

The rearrangement uses TRBV3-1 (or the pseudogene TRBV3-2) and TRBJ1-1, with D possibly matching TRBD1 (6 bases). Germline V gene lookup returns CDR1 LGHDT and CDR2 YNNKEL (reference sequence). Trimming shortened V by 2 bases and J by 4 bases, and 11 bases separated the two germline ends. This CDR3 is 14 amino acids long. The CDR3 nucleotides read TGTGCCAGCAGCCAACGGGGGCGGGTCACTGAAGCTTTCTTT. This codes for CASSQRGRVTEAFF.

This sequence joins TRBV6-5 and TRBJ2-7, with TRBD1 identical over 8 bases. The germline gives CDR1 MNHEY, CDR2 SVGAGI. J lost 4 bases, V lost 6 bases, and 8 bases had no gene match. The CDR3 sequence is 14 residues long. CDR3 nucleotides: TGTGCCAGCAGGGCCGGGACAGGTCTTTACGAGCAGTACTTC. Its translation: CASRAGTGLYEQYF.

V is TRBV6-5 and J is TRBJ1-1; D is undetermined. Per the germline V gene, CDR1 is MNHEY and CDR2 is SVGAGI. The CDR3 consists of 13 residues. V was pared by 0 bases and J by 3 bases, with 5 bases between. Written as DNA, the CDR3 is TGTGCCAGCAGTTACTCGGTTTACACTGAAGCTTTCTTT. Translation gives CASSYSVYTEAFF.

The rearrangement links TRBV19 to TRBJ1-1; D ambiguous. CDR3 length: 14 residues. Deletions cut 2 bases from V and 0 bases from J, with 7 bases between. Germline CDR1 is LNHDA and CDR2 is SQIVND (reference sequence). CDR3 loop: CASSITVMNTEAFF. CDR3 nucleotides: TGTGCCAGTAGTATAACCGTGATGAACACTGAAGCTTTCTTT.

The genes are TRBV6-5 and TRBJ1-2; TRBD1 aligns across 10 bases. This CDR3 has 14 amino acids. V dropped 4 bases and J dropped 5; count of bases not matched to a gene: 4. Germline lookup yields CDR1 MNHEY and CDR2 SVGAGI. In nucleotides, the CDR3 is TGTGCCAGCAGTTCTGGACAGGGGGGGTATGGCTACACCTTC. Its protein is CASSSGQGGYGYTF.

J is TRBJ1-6 and V is TRBV5-1; D is possibly TRBD1 (5 bases). CDR1 SGHRS and CDR2 YFSETQ come from the germline V gene. The length of the CDR3 is 15 residues. V shed 4 bases and J shed 7 bases, with 15 bases lying between them. CDR3 in DNA: TGCGCCAGCAGCCCCCTTGGGACGGACAATTCACCCCTCCACTTT. The encoded protein is CASSPLGTDNSPLHF.

The chain is built from TRBV28 and TRBJ2-6; D is possibly TRBD2 (5 bases). Trimming pared 2 bases from V and 4 bases from J, leaving 9 bases between. The length of the CDR3 is 15 residues. Looked up from germline, CDR1 is MDHEN and CDR2 is SYDVKM. The CDR3 DNA follows: TGTGCCAGCAGTTTAGGAGGAGCGGGGGCCAACGTCCTGACTTTC. It specifies CASSLGGAGANVLTF.

This chain links TRBV5-8 with TRBJ2-3, with D perhaps matching TRBD1 or TRBD2 (5 bases each). Trimming left V 2 bases short and J 4 bases short, with 14 bases between. CDR3 length: 15 amino acids. Germline V lookup: CDR1 SGHTS, CDR2 YDEGEE. CDR3 loop: CASSFRGARADTQYF. CDR3 in DNA: TGTGCCAGCAGCTTTAGAGGGGCTCGGGCAGATACGCAGTATTTT.

This rearrangement joins TRBV7-2 to TRBJ2-7; 8 positions match TRBD1. J was trimmed by 4 bases and V by 4 bases; bases with no gene match: 6. Germline values: CDR1 SGHTA, CDR2 FQGNSA. The CDR3 totals 14 residues. The CDR3 region has the DNA TGTGCCAGCAGCTCGAACAGGGGGAGTTACGAGCAGTACTTC. It yields the protein CASSSNRGSYEQYF.

The rearrangement joins TRBV5-4 to TRBJ1-2; D not certain. The V end was cut by 7 bases, the J end by 1 base, with 14 bases between. The CDR3 totals 14 residues. CDR1 and CDR2 from the germline V gene are SGHNT and YYREEE (reference sequence). The CDR3 loop reads CASALNGFNYGYTF. CDR3 nucleotides: TGTGCCAGCGCCCTGAATGGGTTTAACTATGGCTACACCTTC.

The rearrangement joins TRBV21-1 to TRBJ1-6; the table names TRBD1, a call not compared with the DNA. TRBV21-1 is recorded as a pseudogene. This CDR3 region has 16 residues. This chain's CDR3 is CASARGRTSYNSPLHF. CDR3 nucleotides: TGTGCCAGCGCCAGGGGTAGGACCTCCTATAATTCACCCCTCCACTTT.

The rearrangement uses TRBV2 and TRBJ1-5; 12 bases are shared with TRBD1. The CDR3 spans 19 residues. The germline V gene encodes CDR1 SNHLY and CDR2 FYNNEI. V lost 4 bases, J lost 4 bases, and 14 bases stayed unmatched. The CDR3, as DNA: TGTGCCAGCAGTGTTAAGGGGACAGGGGGCAGATTGAGGAATCAGCCCCAGCATTTT. Encoded protein: CASSVKGTGGRLRNQPQHF.

The rearrangement links TRBV12-3 or TRBV12-4 to TRBJ1-2, with TRBD1 identical over 7 bases. CDR3 length: 13 amino acids. V gave up 7 bases and J gave up 4 bases; unmatched junction bases: 6. CDR3 region: CASTPGTAYGYTF. CDR3 nucleotide sequence: TGTGCCAGCACCCCCGGGACAGCCTATGGCTACACCTTC.

This chain uses TRBV11-2 with TRBJ2-3; the D gene is possibly TRBD1 (5 bases). Germline CDR1 is SGHAT and CDR2 is FQNNGV. The V end was cut by 5 bases, the J end by 0 bases, with 18 bases between. There are 17 residues in the CDR3. CDR3 residues: CASSQGFRIISTDTQYF. CDR3 nucleotides: TGTGCCAGCAGCCAGGGATTCCGGATAATTAGCACAGATACGCAGTATTTT.

The rearrangement links TRBV18 to TRBJ1-5; D gene unclear. CDR1 KGHSH and CDR2 LQKENI come from the germline V gene. V was clipped by 3 bases and J by 0 bases, with 15 bases between them. The CDR3 extends over 17 amino acids. DNA for the CDR3: TGTGCCAGCTCACCTCTCCCCCCGGATTATAGCAATCAGCCCCAGCATTTT. As protein: CASSPLPPDYSNQPQHF.

This clone was recorded only once. The genes are TRBV27 and TRBJ1-5, with D tentatively TRBD1 (5 bases). The germline V gene has CDR1 MNHEY and CDR2 SMNVEV (reference sequence). Trimming left V 5 bases short and J 6 bases short, with 20 bases between. CDR3 length: 16 residues. CDR3 amino acids: CASSRTWGSYTQPQHF. The CDR3 DNA sequence: TGTGCCAGCAGTCGCACTTGGGGCTCTTACACTCAGCCCCAGCATTTT.

This chain joins TRBV5-1 and TRBJ1-2; D uncertain. V lost 0 bases and J 4 bases, leaving 10 bases between the germline ends. CDR3 size: 14 residues. Germline lookup yields CDR1 SGHRS and CDR2 YFSETQ. The CDR3 DNA sequence: TGCGCCAGCAGCTTGGGGGTAGGCGGCTATGGCTACACCTTC. It specifies CASSLGVGGYGYTF.

V and J are TRBV12-5 and TRBJ1-5; D is ambiguous. From germline, CDR1 is LGHNT and CDR2 FRNRAP. This CDR3 region has 15 residues. The V end was cut by 0 bases, the J end by 2 bases, with 8 bases between. The CDR3 loop reads CASGLVPYGNQPQHF. The CDR3 nucleotides read TGTGCTAGTGGTTTGGTCCCCTACGGCAATCAGCCCCAGCATTTT.

The rearrangement uses TRBV2 and TRBJ2-7; D gene uncertain. Germline lookup yields CDR1 SNHLY and CDR2 FYNNEI. Trimming took 7 bases from V and 4 from J, leaving 17 bases between them. This CDR3 spans 14 amino acids. CDR3 nucleotide sequence: TGTGCCAGCACTCCGTCGGCAGGACCTTACGAGCAGTACTTC. Translated, it gives CASTPSAGPYEQYF.

The CDR3: CASSYSRATGNTIYF. DNA for the CDR3: TGTGCCAGCAGTTACTCCAGGGCCACGGGAAACACCATATATTTT. The V and J genes are TRBV6-5 and TRBJ1-3; D possibly corresponds to TRBD1 (5 bases). The CDR3 sequence is 15 residues long. The V end lost 0 bases, the J end lost 4 bases, and 10 bases lay between the germline ends. From germline, CDR1 is MNHEY and CDR2 SVGAGI.

DNA for the CDR3: TGTGCCAGCAGTGAATTGGGCCTCTATAATTCACCCCTCCACTTT. This gives the protein CASSELGLYNSPLHF. This rearrangement joins TRBV25-1 to TRBJ1-6; no clear D. Germline-derived CDR1 and CDR2 are MGHDK and SYGVNS. Between the trimmed V and J ends, which lost 1 base and 3 bases, there was a span of 7 bases. This CDR3 is built from 15 residues. The full variable domain, its missing parts supplied by reference TRBV25-1 and TRBJ1-6, is EADIYQTPRYLVIGTGKKITLECSQTMGHDKMYWYQQDPGMELHLIHYSYGVNSTEKGDLSSESTVSRIRTEHFPLTLESARPSHTSQYLCASSELGLYNSPLHFGNGTRLTVT.

CDR3 DNA sequence: TGTGCCAGCAGTTCCCCTTTCGGGACTGAAGCTTTCTTT. Amino acid sequence: CASSSPFGTEAFF. This chain connects TRBV12-3 or TRBV12-4 to TRBJ1-1; D remains ambiguous. V lost 4 bases and J 5 bases, leaving 11 bases between the germline ends. The CDR3 is made up of 13 amino acids.

The CDR3 DNA sequence: TGTGCCAGCTCACCCGGGACAGGGCAATTTTCACCCCTCCACTTT. Its translation: CASSPGTGQFSPLHF. The J gene is TRBJ1-6, the V gene TRBV18; 9 bases align to TRBD1. There are 15 residues in the CDR3. Trimming took 3 bases from V and 9 from J; bases not matched to a gene: 6. Germline V lookup: CDR1 KGHSH, CDR2 LQKENI.

V is TRBV2 and J is TRBJ1-5, with D uncertain. Germline V gene data show CDR1 as SNHLY and CDR2 as FYNNEI. CDR3 length: 12 residues. Deletions cut 6 bases from V and 4 bases from J, with 7 bases between. CDR3 nucleotides: TGTGCCAGCAGCAGGTTTAATCAGCCCCAGCATTTT. Its translation: CASSRFNQPQHF.

The chain links TRBV5-1 to TRBJ1-5; 7 bases are a match to TRBD1. V shed 0 bases and J 5 bases; nucleotides not matched to a gene: 5. Germline-derived CDR1 and CDR2 are SGHRS and YFSETQ. The CDR3 has 15 amino acids. CDR3 nucleotides: TGCGCCAGCAGCTTGGTGGCAGGGGGGGATCAGCCCCAGCATTTT. It codes for CASSLVAGGDQPQHF.

The V call is TRBV9, the J call TRBJ1-2; no definite D call. This CDR3 is 13 amino acids long. Germline V CDR1 and CDR2: SGDLS, YYNGEE. Trimming took off 3 bases at V and 4 bases at J, with 10 bases between the two ends. The CDR3 coding sequence is TGTGCCAGCAGCGGGACGGCGGGCTATGGCTACACCTTC. It is translated as CASSGTAGYGYTF.